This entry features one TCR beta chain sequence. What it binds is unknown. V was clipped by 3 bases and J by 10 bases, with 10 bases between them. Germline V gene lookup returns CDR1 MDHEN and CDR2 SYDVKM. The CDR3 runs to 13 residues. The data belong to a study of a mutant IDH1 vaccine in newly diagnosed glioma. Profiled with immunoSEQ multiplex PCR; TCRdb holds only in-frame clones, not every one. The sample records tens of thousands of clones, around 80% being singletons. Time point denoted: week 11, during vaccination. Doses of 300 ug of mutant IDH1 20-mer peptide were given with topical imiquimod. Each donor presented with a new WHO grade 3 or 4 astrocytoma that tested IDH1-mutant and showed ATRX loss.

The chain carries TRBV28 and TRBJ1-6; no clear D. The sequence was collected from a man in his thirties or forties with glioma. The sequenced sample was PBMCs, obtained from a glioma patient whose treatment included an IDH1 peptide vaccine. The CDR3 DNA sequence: TGTGCCAGCAGTTTCGATAGAAGCTCACCCCTCCACTTT. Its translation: CASSFDRSSPLHF.